The present T cell receptor beta chain was sequenced within a study of identical twins. Whole-study results and caveats: Memory repertoires lacked the insertion deficit that abundant cord blood beta clonotypes showed. Researchers reported excess low generation probability among twin-shared out-of-frame alpha sequences.

A remark on this clonotype: Its antigen is unknown. Since a much larger clone is just one base distant, this may be a read error.

No donor was unhealthy or non-Caucasian. cDNA molecules carried unique molecular identifiers, and template switching added a universal primer site. Using its own MiXCR run on the 5' RACE reads, TCRdb lists one record per CDR3 protein. The sample comprises about 260,000 distinct CDR3 sequences, 5.5% to 7% of which are singletons, and approximately 3.7% rests with the top ten. These data were likewise used in another study, on yellow fever vaccine responses in identical twins.

The clonotype was recovered from a woman younger than 30 in good health. Sequenced: memory (CD45RO+) T cells sorted from blood.

The CDR3 DNA reads TGTGCCAGCACCCCAAGGGGCCAGGCAGATACGCAGTATTTT. This translates into CASTPRGQADTQYF. The J gene is TRBJ2-3, the V gene TRBV12-3 or TRBV12-4; maybe TRBD1 (5 bases). The CDR3 sequence is 14 residues long. Trimming cost V 7 bases and J 4 bases, with 15 bases left between them.